This is a list of T cell receptor beta chains from one sample in a study of blood T cell repertoires in COVID-19. The repertoire was sequenced with immunoSEQ multiplex PCR; TCRdb's copy has only in-frame clones and lacks some. The sample contains over 200,000 clones, more than 80% of which appear only once. The source material was peripheral blood. The receptor set was obtained from a man aged 25-40 years who had recovered from COVID-19. The CDR3 runs from the conserved cysteine through the conserved F or W. A D gene is named only where the DNA matches it firmly. Part of the rows lack a size; the others show once, few, many or a class for expanded clones.

V	J	size	D	DNA	CDR3
TRBV4-1	TRBJ1-2	-	-	TGCGCCAGCAGTCAGGGGTATGTCGGCTACACCTTC	CASSQGYVGYTF
TRBV19	TRBJ1-1	-	-	TGTGCCAGTAGTGTCAGCGCCGGAATGACTGAAGCTTTCTTT	CASSVSAGMTEAFF
TRBV5-1	TRBJ2-5	-	-	TGCGCCAGCACCAATAAGGGGTTCTGGCAAGAGACCCAGTACTTC	CASTNKGFWQETQYF
TRBV6-5	TRBJ2-2	-	-	TGTGCCAGCAGTTACAGCCAGGCCGAGCTGTTTTTT	CASSYSQAELFF
TRBV14	TRBJ1-2	-	-	TGTGCCAGCAGCCCGGGGACTTTCTATGGCTACACCTTC	CASSPGTFYGYTF
TRBV11-2	TRBJ2-3	-	TRBD2	TGTGCCAGCAGGCCGACTAGCGGGGGCTGGGATACGCAGTATTTT	CASRPTSGGWDTQYF
TRBV9	TRBJ1-2	-	TRBD1	TGTGCCAGCCCCGGGACAGGGAACTATGGCTACACCTTC	CASPGTGNYGYTF
TRBV6-5	TRBJ1-5	-	TRBD1	TGTGCCAGCAGCCCCCAGGGGGCCCATCAGCCCCAGCATTTT	CASSPQGAHQPQHF
TRBV27	TRBJ2-7	-	TRBD1	TGTGCCAGCAGTTTCCTCGGGACAGGGGGCGAGCAGTACTTC	CASSFLGTGGEQYF
TRBV4-3	TRBJ2-1	-	TRBD1	TGCGCCAGCAGCCAGTACCTCAACAGGGGAGCTTACAATGAGCAGTTCTTC	CASSQYLNRGAYNEQFF
TRBV24-1	TRBJ1-5	once	-	TGTGCCACCAGTGATAGGGGGGGGAGCAATCAGCCCCAGCATTTT	CATSDRGGSNQPQHF
TRBV29-1	TRBJ1-3	few	-	TGCAGCGTTGGGGGAGAGACAGGCTCTGGAAACACCATATATTTT	CSVGGETGSGNTIYF
TRBV19	TRBJ2-1	-	TRBD1	TGTGCCATCGGCAGGGGGCCCATGGACAATGAGCAGTTCTTC	CAIGRGPMDNEQFF
TRBV9	TRBJ2-2	once	-	TGTGCCAGCAGCGAAAGTCTGGTTTCGGTAACCGGGGAGCTGTTTTTT	CASSESLVSVTGELFF
TRBV15	TRBJ1-4	few	-	TGTGCCACCAGCAGAATTCCAGGGGCCCAGAATGAAAAACTGTTTTTT	CATSRIPGAQNEKLFF
TRBV5-1	TRBJ1-4	few	-	TGCGCCAGCAGCTTGGAGGACCATCAGGGGAAAAAACTGTTTTTT	CASSLEDHQGKKLFF
TRBV20-1	TRBJ2-7	-	-	TGCAGTGCTACAGGGGGGTACGAGCAGTACTTC	CSATGGYEQYF
TRBV15	TRBJ2-5	-	-	TGTGCCACCACCAAACTAGGGAATAGGGAGACCCAGTACTTC	CATTKLGNRETQYF
TRBV5-6	TRBJ1-2	-	-	TGTGCCAGCTTCAACGCTCCGGGGGGGAACTATGGCTACACCTTC	CASFNAPGGNYGYTF
TRBV2	TRBJ2-5	-	TRBD2	TGTGCCAGCAGTGAAGTAGCGGGGGGGCTGGAGACCCAGTACTTC	CASSEVAGGLETQYF
TRBV15	TRBJ1-1	-	-	TGTGCCACCAGCTCTCCCCGGGACATACGGGAACGAGCTTTCTTT	CATSSPRDIRERAFF
TRBV19	TRBJ2-7	-	TRBD1	TGTGCCATCCTGACAGGGAAAGGCGAGCAGTACTTC	CAILTGKGEQYF
TRBV29-1	TRBJ1-5	-	TRBD1	TGCAGCGTTGTTACCGACAGGGAGAGCAATCAGCCCCAGCATTTT	CSVVTDRESNQPQHF
TRBV11-2	TRBJ2-2	-	-	TGTGCCAGCAGCTCCCGACTAGGTTCCGCCGGGGAGCTGTTTTTT	CASSSRLGSAGELFF
TRBV7-8	TRBJ1-3	-	TRBD1	TGTGCCAGCAGCTTATGGACAGGGCCCAGCTCCTCTGGAAACACCATATATTTT	CASSLWTGPSSSGNTIYF
TRBV4-1	TRBJ1-6	-	-	TGCGCCAGCAGCCGGACCCCCCTCAAGGGGGACAATTCACCCCTCCACTTT	CASSRTPLKGDNSPLHF
TRBV29-1	TRBJ2-3	once	TRBD2	TGCAGCGTTGTTTACGGGCGGGGGAATACGCAGTATTTT	CSVVYGRGNTQYF
TRBV6-2/TRBV6-3	TRBJ1-1	once	-	TGTGCCAGCAGTTTAATCTACGACACTGAAGCTTTCTTT	CASSLIYDTEAFF
TRBV19	TRBJ1-5	-	-	TGTGCCAGTAGTACGCTAAGCGGGCAGCCCCAGCATTTT	CASSTLSGQPQHF
TRBV24-1	TRBJ2-1	-	TRBD2	TGTGCCACCAGTGATACGACTAGCGGGGGGTACAATGAGCAGTTCTTC	CATSDTTSGGYNEQFF
TRBV7-8	TRBJ2-7	-	-	TGTGCCAGCAGCTTAGTTCGTCCCTCCAGCGAGCAGTACTTC	CASSLVRPSSEQYF
TRBV24-1	TRBJ2-3	-	TRBD1	TGTGCCACGTCAGGGGGTAGCACAGATACGCAGTATTTT	CATSGGSTDTQYF
TRBV7-9	TRBJ2-3	once	-	TGTGCCAGCGTCACTTCGGTCTCAGGGGCCCTTTCCCAAGATACGCAGTATTTT	CASVTSVSGALSQDTQYF
TRBV5-4	TRBJ1-1	-	-	TGTGCCAGCAGCTTGGAACTAAACACTGAAGCTTTCTTT	CASSLELNTEAFF
TRBV30	TRBJ1-5	many	-	TGTGCCTGGAGCGTCGCTGGCTTCGAGCCCCAGCATTTT	CAWSVAGFEPQHF
TRBV7-9	TRBJ2-7	few	-	TGTGCCAGCAGCTGGGGGCAGGGACGTCCCGAGCAGTACTTC	CASSWGQGRPEQYF
TRBV5-1	TRBJ1-6	-	-	TGCGCCAGCAGGAGTTTAGGGGACGGGGAGGTCCCCCTCCACTTT	CASRSLGDGEVPLHF
TRBV19	TRBJ1-1	-	TRBD1	TGTGCCAGTAACGGACAGGGTGAAGCTTTCTTT	CASNGQGEAFF
TRBV4-2	TRBJ2-7	-	-	TGTGCCAGCAGCCAAAAGGTCCGACAGTCCCACGAGCAGTACTTC	CASSQKVRQSHEQYF
TRBV3-1/TRBV3-2	TRBJ2-5	-	-	TGTGCCAGCAGGGGACTTTACCAAGAGACCCAGTACTTC	CASRGLYQETQYF
TRBV28	TRBJ2-7	-	TRBD1	TGTGCCAGCAGTTTCGGGACAGGGGTGTCCTACGAGCAGTACTTC	CASSFGTGVSYEQYF
TRBV3-1/TRBV3-2	TRBJ1-1	-	-	TGTGCCAGCAGCCAGGGCAACGGCCGTCTAAAGAACACTGAAGCTTTCTTT	CASSQGNGRLKNTEAFF
TRBV5-1	TRBJ1-2	-	TRBD1	TGCGCCAGCAGCGCCACAGGGGGCGCGTATGGCTACACCTTC	CASSATGGAYGYTF
TRBV11-2	TRBJ1-2	-	-	TGTGCCAGCAGCTCAGGGCCAGGCGGGAGCTATGGCTACACCTTC	CASSSGPGGSYGYTF
TRBV7-2	TRBJ2-7	-	TRBD2	TGTGCCAGCAGCTTAGCGGTTAGCGGGACGAACTCCTACGAGCAGTACTTC	CASSLAVSGTNSYEQYF
TRBV9	TRBJ1-1	once	TRBD1	TGTGCCAGCAGCGTAGGTCAGGGGGCAGTGAACACTGAAGCTTTCTTT	CASSVGQGAVNTEAFF
TRBV6-5	TRBJ2-2	-	-	TGTGCCAGCCCCGGAGGGGGGGCGCGGGAGCTGTTTTTT	CASPGGGARELFF
TRBV6-4	TRBJ1-5	-	TRBD1	TGTGCCAGCAGTCCGGGACAGGGGAATCAGCCCCAGCATTTT	CASSPGQGNQPQHF
TRBV3-1/TRBV3-2	TRBJ1-3	-	-	TGTGCCAGCAGCCCCTACCGCTCTGGAAACACCATATATTTT	CASSPYRSGNTIYF
TRBV24-1	TRBJ2-2	-	TRBD1	TGTGCCACCAGTGATACACCCGGACAGGGGACGAACACCGGGGAGCTGTTTTTT	CATSDTPGQGTNTGELFF
TRBV2	TRBJ1-1	-	-	TGTGCCAGCAGTGAAGCGCTTCCCGGGGGTGAAGCTTTCTTT	CASSEALPGGEAFF